This T cell receptor beta chain was retrieved from a study of blood T cell repertoires in COVID-19. At the level of the study: T cells, B-cell-depleted T cells, or PBMCs provided the cDNA or gDNA that served as material.

Authors' methods: Reference gene primers were amplified, and this amplification served to estimate nucleated cell counts. Profiling relied on immunoSEQ multiplex PCR, and the TCRdb table lists in-frame clones only, not all of them. D and trimming were read from the DNA, whereas the V and J calls and clone size are those reported in that table. The repertoire holds around 250,000 clones, with around 86% as singletons. V lost 1 base and J 0 bases, leaving 9 bases between the germline ends. This CDR3 spans 14 amino acids. Germline V gene lookup returns CDR1 SQVTM and CDR2 ANQGSEA. Categorization into cohorts depended on clinical history that participants reported. This clone was seen a single time.

The chain has TRBV29-1 and TRBJ1-2; a possible D gene is TRBD1 (5 bases). This TCR was recovered from a woman aged 45-59 years who had recovered from COVID-19. Material for sequencing was PBMCs or T cells enriched from blood (not recorded which). CDR3 nucleotides: TGCAGCGTTGAAGTAGGGGCAGCTAACTATGGCTACACCTTC. It specifies CSVEVGAANYGYTF.